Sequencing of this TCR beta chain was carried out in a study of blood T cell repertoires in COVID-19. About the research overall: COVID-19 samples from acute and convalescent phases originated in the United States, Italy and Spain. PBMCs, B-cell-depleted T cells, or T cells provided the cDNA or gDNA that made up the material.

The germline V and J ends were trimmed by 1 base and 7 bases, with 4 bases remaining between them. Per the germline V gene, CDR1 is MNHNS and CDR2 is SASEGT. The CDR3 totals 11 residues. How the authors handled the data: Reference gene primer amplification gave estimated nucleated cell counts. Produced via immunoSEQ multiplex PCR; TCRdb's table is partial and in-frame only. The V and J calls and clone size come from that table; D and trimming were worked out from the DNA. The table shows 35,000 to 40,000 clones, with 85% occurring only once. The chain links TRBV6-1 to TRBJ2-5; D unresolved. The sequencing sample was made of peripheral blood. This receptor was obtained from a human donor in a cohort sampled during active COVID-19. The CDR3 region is CASSEGGTQYF. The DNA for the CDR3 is TGTGCCAGCAGTGAAGGCGGGACCCAGTACTTC.